This T cell receptor beta chain was recovered during a study of glioma-infiltrating T cells after dendritic cell vaccination (dated by TCRdb to the mid-2010s). As for the study more broadly: Of the roughly 15 glioblastoma patients in the cohort, all drawn from Phase I and II dendritic cell vaccination trials, 9 were newly diagnosed and 6 had recurrent disease. Autologous tumor lysate-pulsed dendritic cell vaccination was administered to the patients between 2003 and 2012. To make the vaccine, monocyte-derived dendritic cells were cultured for 7 to 8 days with IL-4 and GM-CSF and then pulsed overnight with autologous tumor lysate. Each patient got three intradermal injections of the dendritic cell vaccine, spaced at biweekly intervals, in the arm below the axilla. Deep sequencing of TCR beta CDR3 regions was used to quantify tumor-infiltrating lymphocyte content and compare tumor and blood repertoires in dendritic cell-vaccinated glioblastoma patients. Survival after dendritic cell vaccination was correlated with TCR sequencing metrics such as TIL content and the overlap between tumor and blood repertoires. Overall study results and their limits: The cohort was small and heterogeneous, and full blood and tumor sets were available for few patients, with initial-recurrent tumor pairs available for even fewer patients. No direct relationship between TCR clonality and survival was found, suggesting that a diverse polyclonal response may matter. The three-group TCR overlap response model was described as speculative and requiring prospective validation. After dendritic cell vaccination, a higher estimated pretreatment TIL content predicted longer time to progression and overall survival.

Using the immunoSEQ assay, TCRB CDR3 regions were amplified from 2 micrograms of genomic DNA, or from all available DNA when less than that was on hand. For multiplex PCR, 60 forward primers for TCR V beta segments and 13 reverse primers for J beta segments were used. To estimate the number of reads per starting template, synthetic control templates were added to each sample at limiting dilution. Reads of 87 bp were generated by sequencing on the Illumina HiSeq System. In the source study's methods: PCR and sequencing errors were removed by merging closely related sequences with a nearest neighbor algorithm. TCR overlap was defined as the percentage of unique tumor TCR beta sequences that were also present in the same patient's peripheral blood. TCRdb mirrors the immuneACCESS table, restricted to in-frame sequences. Some clones are absent from its copies; in checked studies, under half trace to an unresolved V gene, and the reason for the others is unknown. D and trimming come from the DNA, and the V and J calls and clone size come from that table. In this sample the table shows 91,000 or so clones, 80% of which occur a single time. Clones ranked in the top ten supply approximately 5.4% of the sample.

Worth noting for this clone: What this receptor recognizes is not known. No much larger clone is present one base from it, and per-base qualities are unavailable.

Between the V and J ends, shortened by 1 base and 0 bases respectively, the junction contains 8 bases. The CDR3 runs 14 residues from the cysteine to the phenylalanine. Only the CDR3 part of the read is kept: 42 bases, read in frame from the first base. The germline V gene (reference sequence) gives CDR1 as SGHNT and CDR2 as YYREEE. In light of the paper, this sample's time point label describes: after dendritic cell vaccination, including at tumor progression/relapse. To be selected, patients needed enough residual fresh-frozen tumor tissue and more than two years of available survival data. None of the glioblastoma patients carried an isocitrate dehydrogenase mutation, although molecular status otherwise varied. PBMC were collected before vaccination, two weeks after the third vaccination, and at tumor progression if tumor progression occurred. Genomic DNA was extracted with the Qiagen DNeasy Blood extraction Kit.

The TCR sequence derives from a human donor with glioblastoma. Sequenced here: blood, sampled after dendritic cell vaccination. The rearrangement joined TRBV5-4 to TRBJ2-7; too little of a D gene remains to name it. The DNA sequence is as follows: TGTGCCAGCAGCTTGAACAGCCGCTCCTACGAGCAGTACTTC. Its translation is CASSLNSRSYEQYF.